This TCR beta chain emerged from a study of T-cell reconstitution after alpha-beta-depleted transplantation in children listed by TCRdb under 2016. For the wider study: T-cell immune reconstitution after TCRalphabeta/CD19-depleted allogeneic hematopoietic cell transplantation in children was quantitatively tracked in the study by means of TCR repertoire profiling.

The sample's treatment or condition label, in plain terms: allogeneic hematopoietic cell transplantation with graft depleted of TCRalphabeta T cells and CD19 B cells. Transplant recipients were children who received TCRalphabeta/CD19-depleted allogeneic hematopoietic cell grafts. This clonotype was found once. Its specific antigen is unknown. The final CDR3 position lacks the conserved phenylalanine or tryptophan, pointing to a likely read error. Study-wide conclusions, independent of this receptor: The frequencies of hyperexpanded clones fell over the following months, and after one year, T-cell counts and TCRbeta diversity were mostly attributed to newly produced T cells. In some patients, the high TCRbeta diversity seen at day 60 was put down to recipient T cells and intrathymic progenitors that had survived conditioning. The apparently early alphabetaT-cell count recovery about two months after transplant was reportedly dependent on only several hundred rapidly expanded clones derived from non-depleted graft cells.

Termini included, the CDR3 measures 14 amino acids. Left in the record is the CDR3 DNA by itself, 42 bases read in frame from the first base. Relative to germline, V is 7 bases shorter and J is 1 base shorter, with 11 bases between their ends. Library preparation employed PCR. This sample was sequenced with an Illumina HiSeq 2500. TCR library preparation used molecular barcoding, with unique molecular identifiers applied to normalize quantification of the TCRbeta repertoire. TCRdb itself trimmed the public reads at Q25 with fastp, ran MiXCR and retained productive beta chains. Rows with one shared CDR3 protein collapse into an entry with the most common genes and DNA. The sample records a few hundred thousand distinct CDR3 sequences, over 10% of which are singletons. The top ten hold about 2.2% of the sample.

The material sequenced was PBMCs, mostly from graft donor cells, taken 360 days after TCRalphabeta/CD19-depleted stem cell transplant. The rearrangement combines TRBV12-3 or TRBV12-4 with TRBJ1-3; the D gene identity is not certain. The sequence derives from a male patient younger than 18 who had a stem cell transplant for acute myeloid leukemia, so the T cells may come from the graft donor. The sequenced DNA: TGTGCCAGCAACCCCGACGGTTCTGGAAACACCATATATTAT. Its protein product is CASNPDGSGNTIYY.